This TCR beta chain was profiled in a study of T-cell reconstitution after alpha-beta-depleted transplantation in children. General study findings and limits: Surviving recipient T cells and thymic progenitors produced the high day-60 TCRbeta diversity seen in some patients. After one year, T-cell counts and TCRbeta diversity mostly came from new T cells.

A library of TCRbeta sequences, prepared with unique molecular identifiers, was generated. TCRdb re-called the PCR reads through MiXCR, storing one row per CDR3 protein. The sample lists 17,000 or so distinct CDR3 sequences, around 12% occurring once. Comment on this clonotype: Its specificity is not known.

With 0 bases removed from V and 5 bases from J, the gap between germline ends came to 11 bases. The CDR3 is 14 amino acids. Looked up from germline, CDR1 is SGHTS and CDR2 is YDEGEE. This chain uses TRBV5-8 with TRBJ2-5, with D hard to call. The input for sequencing was PBMCs, mostly from graft donor cells, taken 180 days after TCRalphabeta/CD19-depleted stem cell transplant. This receptor was obtained from a boy under three years old who had a stem cell transplant for Wiskott-Aldrich syndrome, so the T cells may come from the graft donor. CDR3 sequence (DNA): TGTGCCAGCAGCTTGGGGCCCCTTCTGGAGACCCAGTACTTC. It codes for CASSLGPLLETQYF.